Listed below are T cell receptor beta chains from one sample, sequenced in a study of glioma-infiltrating T cells after dendritic cell vaccination. The data were produced by immunoSEQ multiplex PCR, yet TCRdb's version contains in-frame clones alone and is incomplete. The profile shows about 100,000 clones, 65% to 85% of them singletons. Sequenced here: blood, sampled after dendritic cell vaccination. The receptors were sampled from a human donor with glioblastoma. CDR3s include the opening cysteine and the closing phenylalanine or tryptophan. Fields, in order: CDR3 DNA, CDR3 protein, D gene, clone size, V gene, J gene. The D gene is left open where the match is weak. Rows may omit the clone size; those that give it use once, few, many or a size class.

CDR3 DNA: TGTGCCAGTAGGTCCCTCCTCGGGTTCTACTATGGCTACACCTTC
CDR3 protein: CASRSLLGFYYGYTF
D gene: NA
clone size: few
V gene: TRBV19
J gene: TRBJ1-2

CDR3 DNA: TGTGCCAGCAACGAGGGAAGCACAGATACGCAGTATTTT
CDR3 protein: CASNEGSTDTQYF
D gene: NA
clone size: NA
V gene: TRBV11-2
J gene: TRBJ2-3

CDR3 DNA: TGTGCCACCACAGGGGGCCCGGGCAACTATGGCTACACCTTC
CDR3 protein: CATTGGPGNYGYTF
D gene: TRBD1
clone size: NA
V gene: TRBV15
J gene: TRBJ1-2

CDR3 DNA: TGTGCCAGCACTACAGGGGGAGTTTTCGAAGATACGCAGTATTTT
CDR3 protein: CASTTGGVFEDTQYF
D gene: TRBD1
clone size: NA
V gene: TRBV25-1
J gene: TRBJ2-3

CDR3 DNA: TGTGCCAGCAGTTTCACAGGGGACACTGAAGCTTTCTTT
CDR3 protein: CASSFTGDTEAFF
D gene: TRBD1
clone size: NA
V gene: TRBV6-4
J gene: TRBJ1-1

CDR3 DNA: TGTGCCAGCAGCCCGTCCTACGAGCAGTACTTC
CDR3 protein: CASSPSYEQYF
D gene: NA
clone size: NA
V gene: TRBV7-2
J gene: TRBJ2-7

CDR3 DNA: TGTGCCAGCAGTGAAAGGGACAGGGGCTGGGAAAAACTGTTTTTT
CDR3 protein: CASSERDRGWEKLFF
D gene: TRBD1
clone size: NA
V gene: TRBV2
J gene: TRBJ1-4

CDR3 DNA: TGCGCCAGCAGCCCCCAAGTTTCTGTGACAGGGATTTATGGCTACACCTTC
CDR3 protein: CASSPQVSVTGIYGYTF
D gene: TRBD1
clone size: NA
V gene: TRBV4-1
J gene: TRBJ1-2

CDR3 DNA: TGTGCCACACGAGACGGACAGGGCTCTGGAAACACCATATATTTT
CDR3 protein: CATRDGQGSGNTIYF
D gene: TRBD1
clone size: medium-sized
V gene: TRBV6-6
J gene: TRBJ1-3

CDR3 DNA: TGTGCCAGTAGTATGGCAGGGCCCTCCTACAATGAGCAGTTCTTC
CDR3 protein: CASSMAGPSYNEQFF
D gene: NA
clone size: NA
V gene: TRBV19
J gene: TRBJ2-1

CDR3 DNA: TGTGCCAGCTCCCGGCGGGGCTCTGGAAACACCATATATTTT
CDR3 protein: CASSRRGSGNTIYF
D gene: NA
clone size: NA
V gene: TRBV18
J gene: TRBJ1-3

CDR3 DNA: TGTGCCAGCAGTCTTGGGACTAATCAAGAGACCCAGTACTTC
CDR3 protein: CASSLGTNQETQYF
D gene: TRBD2
clone size: NA
V gene: TRBV27
J gene: TRBJ2-5

CDR3 DNA: TGTGCCAGCAGTTTAGGAGGGAGCTCCTACAATGAGCAGTTCTTC
CDR3 protein: CASSLGGSSYNEQFF
D gene: NA
clone size: NA
V gene: TRBV27
J gene: TRBJ2-1

CDR3 DNA: TGCAGTGCTAGATGGACTAACGAGCAGTACTTC
CDR3 protein: CSARWTNEQYF
D gene: NA
clone size: NA
V gene: TRBV20-1
J gene: TRBJ2-7

CDR3 DNA: TGCGCCAGCAGCTTGGCCGGACTAGCGGGAGGGCTCCGACCGAGCTCCTACAATGAGCAGTTCTTC
CDR3 protein: CASSLAGLAGGLRPSSYNEQFF
D gene: TRBD2
clone size: once
V gene: TRBV5-1
J gene: TRBJ2-1

CDR3 DNA: TGTGCCATTAACAGGGGGTACACCTTC
CDR3 protein: CAINRGYTF
D gene: TRBD1
clone size: NA
V gene: TRBV7-9
J gene: TRBJ1-2

CDR3 DNA: TGTGCCTGGGAGATTCAGAGAGGGACTGAAGCTTTCTTT
CDR3 protein: CAWEIQRGTEAFF
D gene: NA
clone size: NA
V gene: TRBV30
J gene: TRBJ1-1

CDR3 DNA: TGTGCCAGCAGTGATCCCCAGGGGGCGAACACTGAAGCTTTCTTT
CDR3 protein: CASSDPQGANTEAFF
D gene: TRBD1
clone size: NA
V gene: TRBV6-1
J gene: TRBJ1-1